Each of the 18 T cell receptor beta chains below was sequenced from the same sample in a study of beta chain features in type 1 diabetes (dated by TCRdb to between 2018 and 2020). Receptors were amplified or captured by the immunoSEQ multiplex PCR assay. The High Capacity cDNA Reverse Transcription Kit was used to reverse transcribe all of the isolated RNA, meaning that expressed TCRB transcripts were what got sequenced. Not all clones reach the TCRdb copy of this immuneACCESS table, which keeps in-frame sequences only. Checked studies attribute under half of the gap to unresolved V genes and leave the rest unexplained. In this sample the table shows under 150,000 clones, about 7% of which occur a single time. The top ten clones comprise around 1.3% of the sample. Sequenced input: central memory CD4+ T cells from blood. These receptors were taken from a woman aged 25-40 years in good health.

The rearrangement joins TRBV4-3 to TRBJ1-1, with TRBD1 identical over 10 bases. The CDR3 loop spans 16 amino acids. Germline CDR1 reads LGHNA; CDR2 reads YSLEER. V lost 2 bases, J lost 4 bases, and 7 bases stayed unmatched. CDR3: CASSQPGQGRVTEAFF. The CDR3, as DNA: TGCGCCAGCAGCCAACCGGGACAGGGGCGAGTCACTGAAGCTTTCTTT.

This clone was observed a handful of times. The genes are TRBV4-2 and TRBJ1-1, with TRBD1 matching 8 bases. This CDR3 has 14 residues. The trim removed 5 bases at V and 2 bases at J, leaving 4 bases unmatched. From germline, CDR1 is LGHNA and CDR2 YNFKEQ. As DNA, the CDR3 is TGTGCCAGCAGCGAGACAGGGGATAACACTGAAGCTTTCTTT. Encoded protein: CASSETGDNTEAFF.

This clone was seen more than once but under ten times. The chain uses TRBV27 and TRBJ1-5, with D possibly being TRBD1 (6 bases). Germline V CDR1 and CDR2: MNHEY, SMNVEV (reference sequence). This CDR3 has 17 amino acids. Trimming removed 2 bases from V and 1 base from J, with 15 bases in between. The CDR3 DNA follows: TGTGCCAGCAGTTTAACGAGCTGGGGGCAGAGCAATCAGCCCCAGCATTTT. Its translation is CASSLTSWGQSNQPQHF.

This clone has ten or more counts. The chain has TRBV15 and TRBJ2-5, with no clear D. Trimming left V 0 bases short and J 5 bases short, with 10 bases between. The CDR3 totals 14 residues. Per germline, CDR1 LNHNV and CDR2 YYDKDF (reference sequence). The CDR3 DNA follows: TGTGCCACCAGCAGAGAATACGGTTCGGAGACCCAGTACTTC. It yields the protein CATSREYGSETQYF.

The table lists this clone with a few counts. The chain links TRBV6-5 to TRBJ2-2; possibly TRBD1 for D (7 bases). Germline CDR1 is MNHEY and CDR2 is SVGAGI. The CDR3 length is 15 residues. Trimming stripped 5 bases from V and 2 bases from J, with 12 bases between. The CDR3 DNA reads as TGTGCCAGCAGTCTACAGGGGACTAACACCGGGGAGCTGTTTTTT. It translates to CASSLQGTNTGELFF.

This clone was counted ten times or more. The chain is built from TRBV7-9 and TRBJ2-6; the D gene is possibly TRBD2 (6 bases). Trimming stripped 7 bases from V and 3 bases from J, with 16 bases between. Per the germline V gene, CDR1 is SEHNR and CDR2 is FQNEAQ (reference sequence). The CDR3 covers 16 residues. The CDR3, as DNA: TGTGCCAGCACCCCGGAAGGAGGGCGTGGGGCCAACGTCCTGACTTTC. Amino acids: CASTPEGGRGANVLTF.

This clone was seen more than once but under ten times. J is TRBJ1-2 and V is TRBV28, with D hard to call. The CDR3 loop spans 12 amino acids. Germline V gives CDR1 MDHEN, CDR2 SYDVKM. Trimming removed 8 bases at V and 4 bases at J, with 11 bases between. The CDR3 is CASGRGSYGYTF. CDR3 DNA: TGTGCCAGCGGGCGAGGGAGCTATGGCTACACCTTC.

Remarks on this clone: Other DNA sequences within the sample encode an identical CDR3. This rearrangement joins TRBV4-2 to TRBJ1-5, with TRBD1 matching over 12 bases. Looked up from germline, CDR1 is LGHNA and CDR2 is YNFKEQ. V lost 4 bases to trimming and J lost 5 bases; unmatched junction nucleotides: 3. This CDR3 spans 15 amino acids. The CDR3 DNA follows: TGTGCCAGCAGCCTGGGGACAGGGGGCGATCAGCCCCAGCATTTT. As protein: CASSLGTGGDQPQHF.

The chain joins TRBV7-2 to TRBJ2-5, with 7 bases identical to TRBD2. Germline lookup yields CDR1 SGHTA and CDR2 FQGNSA. This CDR3 region has 15 residues. The V segment lost 3 bases and the J segment 9 bases; nucleotides outside the gene matches: 13. The CDR3 reads CASSFNPGRERAQYF. CDR3 sequence (DNA): TGTGCCAGCAGCTTTAACCCGGGGAGGGAGAGGGCCCAGTACTTC. The full variable domain, with the rest looked up from reference TRBV7-2 and TRBJ2-5, is GAGVSQSPSNKVTEKGKDVELRCDPISGHTALYWYRQSLGQGLEFLIYFQGNSAPDKSGLPSDRFSAERTGGSVSTLTIQRTQQEDSAVYLCASSFNPGRERAQYFGPGTRLLVL.

The V call is TRBV7-2, the J call TRBJ2-7; a weak D match, TRBD2 (6 bases). Germline V gene lookup returns CDR1 SGHTA and CDR2 FQGNSA. This CDR3 comprises 15 residues. Trimming cost V 6 bases and J 0 bases, with 15 bases left between them. DNA for the CDR3: TGTGCCAGCAGAAACCCTAGCGCCGCCTCCTACGAGCAGTACTTC. This translates into CASRNPSAASYEQYF.

This clone has a handful of counts. The CDR3: CASSLLQGTDTQYF. In nucleotides, the CDR3 is TGTGCCAGCAGCTTACTGCAGGGGACAGATACGCAGTATTTT. The chain uses TRBV7-3 and TRBJ2-3; D may be TRBD1 (6 bases). Germline-derived CDR1 and CDR2 are SGHTA and FQGTGA. Trimming shortened V by 2 bases and J by 3 bases, and 9 bases separated the two germline ends. The CDR3 length is 14 residues.

This clone was picked up a small number of times. The V call is TRBV4-1, the J call TRBJ2-4; possible D gene TRBD2, 6 bases. The CDR3 spans 18 residues. Trimming took 0 bases from V and 2 from J, leaving 17 bases between them. From germline, CDR1 is MGHRA and CDR2 YSYEKL. The CDR3 protein is CASSQDAGTAFSKNIQYF. DNA for the CDR3: TGCGCCAGCAGCCAAGACGCCGGGACTGCCTTCTCCAAAAACATTCAGTACTTC.

The chain joins TRBV11-2 to TRBJ2-5, with D tentatively TRBD1 (5 bases). Germline V lookup: CDR1 SGHAT, CDR2 FQNNGV. CDR3 length equals 16 residues. V was pared by 1 base and J by 4 bases, with 16 bases between. The DNA of the CDR3 is TGTGCCAGCAGCTTAGGATCTGGGGCAGGTCGAGAGACCCAGTACTTC. Protein product: CASSLGSGAGRETQYF. The full variable domain, with the rest looked up from reference TRBV11-2 and TRBJ2-5, is EAGVAQSPRYKIIEKRQSVAFWCNPISGHATLYWYQQILGQGPKLLIQFQNNGVVDDSQLPKDRFSAERLKGVDSTLKIQPAKLEDSAVYLCASSLGSGAGRETQYFGPGTRLLVL.

The chain uses TRBV6-5 and TRBJ2-7; 8 bases agree with TRBD1. CDR3 length: 14 residues. Germline assignment: CDR1 MNHEY and CDR2 SVGAGI. The ends lost 5 bases at V and 3 bases at J; junction bases unmatched: 6. The CDR3 loop is CASSKDRDYYEQYF. CDR3 in DNA: TGTGCCAGCAGTAAGGACAGGGATTACTACGAGCAGTACTTC.

The chain carries TRBV25-1 and TRBJ1-3, with TRBD1 identical over 7 bases. The CDR3 totals 15 residues. Trimming removed 3 bases from V and 2 bases from J; junction bases left unmatched: 4. CDR1 and CDR2 from the germline V gene are MGHDK and SYGVNS. CDR3 residues: CASSDHRGTGNTIYF. The CDR3 nucleotides read TGTGCCAGCAGTGACCACAGGGGAACTGGAAACACCATATATTTT.

This clone has a count of ten or more. The chain employs TRBV7-2 and TRBJ2-3, with D possibly being TRBD2 (5 bases). With 5 bases removed from V and 1 base from J, the gap between germline ends came to 10 bases. Germline V gene sequence: CDR1 SGHTA, CDR2 FQGNSA. The CDR3 is made up of 14 amino acids. DNA for the CDR3: TGTGCCAGCAGCCAAAGAGCGGGCACAGATACGCAGTATTTT. Its protein is CASSQRAGTDTQYF.

This clone has only a few counts. The chain joins TRBV28 to TRBJ1-5; D perhaps matches TRBD1 (5 bases). CDR1 and CDR2 (germline): MDHEN, SYDVKM. The CDR3 contains 15 residues. The V end lost 7 bases, the J end lost 4 bases, and 17 bases lay between the germline ends. CDR3 protein: CASTQSAGGNQPQHF. In DNA form, the CDR3 reads TGTGCCAGCACCCAAAGTGCTGGGGGGAATCAGCCCCAGCATTTT. The variable domain in full, completed from reference TRBV28 and TRBJ1-5, reads DVKVTQSSRYLVKRTGEKVFLECVQDMDHENMFWYRQDPGLGLRLIYFSYDVKMKEKGDIPEGYSVSREKKERFSLILESASTNQTSMYLCASTQSAGGNQPQHFGDGTRLSIL.

In nucleotides, the CDR3 is TGTGCCAGCAGCCAGCGACAGGAAAAACTGTTTTTT. It codes for CASSQRQEKLFF. The chain combines TRBV5-4 with TRBJ1-4, with D possibly TRBD1 on 5 matching bases. CDR3 length: 12 amino acids. Germline CDR1 and CDR2: SGHNT and YYREEE (reference sequence). Trimming left V 4 bases short and J 8 bases short, with 9 bases between.